This T cell receptor beta chain appears in the sequencing data of a study of Graves' ophthalmopathy and Graves' hyperthyroidism. Ten or more counts support this clonotype. Its antigen is unidentified. Study-wide results and caveats: In blood appeared most of the expanded thyroid clonotypes whose frequency exceeded 0.001.

V was trimmed by 6 bases and J by 1 base, leaving 18 bases between them. CDR1 and CDR2 (germline): LNHDA, SQIVND (reference sequence). The CDR3 loop spans 16 amino acids. Amplification targeted the TCR beta CDR3 regions, with RNA transcripts as the source material. After a first-round RT-PCR with HTBI primers, a second-round multiplex PCR was run. TCRdb independently ran MiXCR on the multiplex PCR reads; one entry per CDR3 protein. In the table there are a few hundred thousand distinct CDR3 sequences, 21% of which are singletons. Patients newly diagnosed with hyperthyroidism, under 2 months' duration, were aged 18 to 65, the study reports.

The chain links TRBV19 to TRBJ1-1; TRBD1 is a possible D gene (6 bases). The TCR comes from a woman younger than 30 with stable Graves' hyperthyroidism. The sequencing sample was made of peripheral blood. Written as DNA, the CDR3 is TGTGCCAGTAGAATGCGCCTCAGGGGTTCGAACACTGAAGCTTTCTTT. As protein: CASRMRLRGSNTEAFF.